The 20 T cell receptor beta chains reported below all come from one sample, sequenced in a study of blood T cell repertoires in COVID-19. Repertoires were generated with immunoSEQ multiplex PCR, while TCRdb's copy carries only in-frame clones and drops some. This sample has some 180,000 clones, with roughly 88% found just once. The sample consisted of peripheral blood. These receptors all stem from a man over 45 with COVID-19, enrolled during active disease.

The chain carries TRBV10-3 and TRBJ2-3; perhaps TRBD1 as D (5 bases). The V and J ends lost 2 bases and 4 bases respectively, with 16 bases between them. The germline V gene encodes CDR1 ENHRY and CDR2 SYGVKD. CDR3 size: 16 residues. The CDR3 protein is CAISEGANIPADTQYF. DNA of the CDR3: TGTGCCATCAGTGAGGGGGCAAATATCCCGGCAGATACGCAGTATTTT.

This chain links TRBV27 with TRBJ1-2, with TRBD1 as a possible D gene (5 bases). CDR1 is MNHEY and CDR2 is SMNVEV in the germline V gene (reference sequence). The CDR3 is 13 residues long. The V and J ends lost 5 bases and 13 bases respectively, with 20 bases between them. DNA of the CDR3: TGTGCCAGCAGTCCCATTATACAGGAACCTACCACCTTC. It translates to CASSPIIQEPTTF.

J is TRBJ2-1 and V is TRBV10-3; weak D call: TRBD2 (6 bases). The CDR3 is 11 amino acids. Looked up from germline, CDR1 is ENHRY and CDR2 is SYGVKD. Between the trimmed V and J ends, which lost 4 bases and 9 bases, there was a span of 7 bases. The CDR3 reads CAISAGVEQFF. CDR3 nucleotides: TGTGCCATCAGTGCGGGAGTTGAGCAGTTCTTC.

This sequence joins TRBV7-3 and TRBJ2-5, with 10 bases identical to TRBD1. The germline gives CDR1 SGHTA, CDR2 FQGTGA. The V and J ends lost 5 bases and 1 base, in that order; junction bases with no gene match: 1. CDR3 length equals 14 residues. DNA for the CDR3: TGTGCCAGCAGCGGGACAGGGGCCCAAGAGACCCAGTACTTC. Translation gives CASSGTGAQETQYF.

The chain carries TRBV10-1 and TRBJ2-5, with a weak D call TRBD1 (6 bases). CDR3 length equals 14 residues. V dropped 3 bases and J dropped 4 bases, with 12 bases sitting between them. The germline gives CDR1 WNHNN, CDR2 SYGVQD (reference sequence). CDR3 sequence: CASSEGGMGETQYF. CDR3 bases: TGCGCCAGCAGTGAAGGGGGTATGGGAGAGACCCAGTACTTC.

The chain has TRBV18 and TRBJ2-3; the match to TRBD2 covers 10 bases. The CDR3 spans 16 residues. The V gene's germline CDR1 is KGHSH and CDR2 LQKENI. V lost 6 bases to trimming and J lost 1 base; unmatched junction nucleotides: 7. The CDR3 here is CASSTTSGERTDTQYF. DNA for the CDR3: TGTGCCAGCTCTACCACTAGCGGGGAACGCACAGATACGCAGTATTTT. The whole variable domain, filled in from reference TRBV18 and TRBJ2-3, reads NAGVMQNPRHLVRRRGQEARLRCSPMKGHSHVYWYRQLPEEGLKFMVYLQKENIIDESGMPKERFSAEFPKEGPSILRIQQVVRGDSAAYFCASSTTSGERTDTQYFGPGTRLTVL.

A note on this clone: At one end, the junction sequence differs from germline, possibly due to a read error. The V and J genes are TRBV11-2 and TRBJ2-4; the D is unclear. The CDR3 length is 13 residues. Per germline, CDR1 SGHAT and CDR2 FQNNGV. For the CDR3, the DNA is TGTGCCAGCAGCTTAGATCCGCAGGTTCGCCTTACCTTC. Protein: CASSLDPQVRLTF. The variable domain in full, with the rest retrieved from reference TRBV11-2 and TRBJ2-4, is EAGVAQSPRYKIIEKRQSVAFWCNPISGHATLYWYQQILGQGPKLLIQFQNNGVVDDSQLPKDRFSAERLKGVDSTLKIQPAKLEDSAVYLCASSLDPQVRLTFGAGTRLSVL.

This chain connects TRBV2 to TRBJ2-3; D gene ambiguous. The CDR3 loop spans 15 amino acids. V was cut by 1 base and J by 0 bases, with 8 bases left in between. Germline CDR1 SNHLY, CDR2 FYNNEI. The CDR3 coding sequence is TGTGCCAGCAGTGAAGTGGGCCGAAGCACAGATACGCAGTATTTT. The encoded protein is CASSEVGRSTDTQYF.

V gene TRBV7-6 combines with J gene TRBJ2-5, with a possible D match to TRBD2 (7 bases). V lost 3 bases and J 0 bases, leaving 17 bases between the germline ends. The V gene's germline CDR1 is SGHVS and CDR2 FNYEAQ. This CDR3 spans 17 amino acids. The CDR3 nucleotides read TGTGCCAGCAGCTTGACGGTCTGGGGGGGCTACCAAGAGACCCAGTACTTC. It codes for CASSLTVWGGYQETQYF.

V is TRBV24-1 and J is TRBJ2-1, with D possibly matching TRBD1 (7 bases). V dropped 7 bases and J dropped 7 bases, with 13 bases sitting between them. CDR1 is KGHDR and CDR2 is SFDVKD in the germline V gene. This CDR3 region has 13 residues. CDR3 region: CATRGGGMNEQFF. The CDR3 region has the DNA TGTGCCACCAGAGGGGGCGGGATGAATGAGCAGTTCTTC.

The genes are TRBV15 and TRBJ2-7; D might be TRBD2 (6 bases). The germline V and J ends were trimmed by 0 bases and 5 bases, with 11 bases remaining between them. Looked up from germline, CDR1 is LNHNV and CDR2 is YYDKDF (reference sequence). This CDR3 has 14 amino acids. CDR3 sequence (DNA): TGTGCCACCAGCAGAGATCGGGGGATCGACGAGCAGTACTTC. This codes for CATSRDRGIDEQYF.

The chain is built from TRBV27 and TRBJ2-3; D may be TRBD2 (6 bases). This CDR3 region has 15 residues. V lost 5 bases to trimming and J lost 4 bases, with 16 bases between them. Germline V gene sequence: CDR1 MNHEY, CDR2 SMNVEV (reference sequence). The CDR3 region has the DNA TGTGCCAGCAGTCCCCAGACTAGTAAATCAGATACGCAGTATTTT. This translates into CASSPQTSKSDTQYF.

V and J are TRBV5-1 and TRBJ2-2; no clear D gene. The germline V gene encodes CDR1 SGHRS and CDR2 YFSETQ. Trimming left V 4 bases short and J 3 bases short, with 13 bases between. The CDR3 contains 15 residues. CDR3 protein: CASSPQVSYTGELFF. The CDR3 nucleotides are TGCGCCAGCAGCCCTCAGGTTTCCTACACCGGGGAGCTGTTTTTT. Using reference TRBV5-1 and TRBJ2-2 for the parts outside the CDR3, the full variable domain is KAGVTQTPRYLIKTRGQQVTLSCSPISGHRSVSWYQQTPGQGLQFLFEYFSETQRNKGNFPGRFSGRQFSNSRSEMNVSTLELGDSALYLCASSPQVSYTGELFFGEGSRLTVL.

This clone was found a few times. The V call is TRBV19, the J call TRBJ1-2; TRBD1 aligns across 9 bases. Trimming removed 5 bases from V and 4 bases from J; junction bases left unmatched: 5. CDR1 and CDR2 from the germline V gene are LNHDA and SQIVND (reference sequence). The CDR3 length is 14 residues. CDR3 residues: CASSALGQGYGYTF. Written as DNA, the CDR3 is TGTGCCAGTAGTGCCCTGGGACAGGGCTATGGCTACACCTTC.

With regard to this clone: Other DNA sequences in the same sample also yield this CDR3. V and J are TRBV9 and TRBJ2-3; 9 bases are shared with TRBD2. CDR1 SGDLS and CDR2 YYNGEE come from the germline V gene. This CDR3 contains 15 residues. V dropped 1 base and J dropped 0; count of bases not matched to a gene: 0. The CDR3: CASSVTSGSTDTQYF. Here the CDR3 DNA reads TGTGCCAGCAGCGTAACTAGCGGGAGCACAGATACGCAGTATTTT. Variable domain in full (rest from reference TRBV9 and TRBJ2-3): DSGVTQTPKHLITATGQRVTLRCSPRSGDLSVYWYQQSLDQGLQFLIQYYNGEERAKGNILERFSAQQFPDLHSELNLSSLELGDSALYFCASSVTSGSTDTQYFGPGTRLTVL.

The chain employs TRBV7-2 and TRBJ2-5, with TRBD1 identical over 12 bases. The CDR3 length is 16 residues. Germline CDR1 reads SGHTA; CDR2 reads FQGNSA. Losses at the gene ends were 5 bases for V and 4 bases for J; bases not matched to a gene: 8. As DNA, the CDR3 is TGTGCCAGCAGCCAGTCCCCGGGACAGGGGGCAGAGACCCAGTACTTC. Encoded protein: CASSQSPGQGAETQYF.

V and J are TRBV2 and TRBJ1-5; 12 bases align to TRBD1. CDR3 length: 15 residues. V was pared by 6 bases and J by 6 bases, with 6 bases of the junction left unmatched. Germline V CDR1 and CDR2: SNHLY, FYNNEI. The CDR3 reads CASSGTGGASQPQHF. The CDR3 DNA follows: TGTGCCAGCAGCGGGACAGGGGGCGCGAGTCAGCCCCAGCATTTT. The variable domain in full, completed from reference TRBV2 and TRBJ1-5, reads EPEVTQTPSHQVTQMGQEVILRCVPISNHLYFYWYRQILGQKVEFLVSFYNNEISEKSEIFDDQFSVERPDGSNFTLKIRSTKLEDSAMYFCASSGTGGASQPQHFGDGTRLSIL.

The CDR3 DNA reads as TGCGCCAGCAGTGTATGTTCGAATTCTCGGGATCAGCCCCAGCATTTT. Translation gives CASSVCSNSRDQPQHF. The J gene is TRBJ1-5, the V gene TRBV10-1, with D uncertain. The V and J ends lost 4 bases and 5 bases respectively, with 18 bases between them. The CDR3 covers 16 residues. Germline CDR1 WNHNN, CDR2 SYGVQD (reference sequence).

This sequence joins TRBV2 and TRBJ2-7; 15 bases are shared with TRBD2. The V and J ends lost 10 bases and 4 bases, in that order; junction bases with no gene match: 5. Looked up from germline, CDR1 is SNHLY and CDR2 is FYNNEI. This CDR3 region has 14 residues. CDR3 residues: CATTGTSGRYEQYF. DNA of the CDR3: TGTGCCACCACCGGGACTAGCGGGAGGTACGAGCAGTACTTC.

The gene calls are TRBV3-1 (or the pseudogene TRBV3-2) and TRBJ2-5; TRBD2 agrees at 13 bases. Germline V gene sequence: CDR1 LGHDT, CDR2 YNNKEL (reference sequence). V was clipped by 4 bases and J by 5 bases; unmatched bases: 10. The CDR3 runs to 17 residues. The CDR3 DNA reads as TGTGCCAGCAGCCGCGAAACTAGCGGGAGGGCGTTTGAGACCCAGTACTTC. This gives the protein CASSRETSGRAFETQYF.